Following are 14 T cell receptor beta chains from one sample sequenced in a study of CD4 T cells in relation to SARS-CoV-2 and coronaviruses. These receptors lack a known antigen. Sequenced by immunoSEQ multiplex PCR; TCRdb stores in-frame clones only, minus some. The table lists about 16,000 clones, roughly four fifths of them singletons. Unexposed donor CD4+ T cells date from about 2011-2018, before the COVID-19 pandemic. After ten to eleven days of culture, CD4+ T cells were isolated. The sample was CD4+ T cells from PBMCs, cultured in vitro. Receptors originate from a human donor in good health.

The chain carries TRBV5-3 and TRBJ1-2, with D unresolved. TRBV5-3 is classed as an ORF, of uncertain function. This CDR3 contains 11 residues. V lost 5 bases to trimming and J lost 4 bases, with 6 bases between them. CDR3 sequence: CARRGVYGYTF. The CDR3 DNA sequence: TGTGCCAGAAGGGGTGTCTATGGCTACACCTTC.

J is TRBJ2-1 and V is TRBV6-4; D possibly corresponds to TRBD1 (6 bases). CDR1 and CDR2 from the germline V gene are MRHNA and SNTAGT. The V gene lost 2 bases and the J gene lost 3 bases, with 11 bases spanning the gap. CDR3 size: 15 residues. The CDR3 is CASSDGIGGYNEQFF. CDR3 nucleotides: TGTGCCAGCAGTGACGGGATAGGGGGCTACAATGAGCAGTTCTTC.

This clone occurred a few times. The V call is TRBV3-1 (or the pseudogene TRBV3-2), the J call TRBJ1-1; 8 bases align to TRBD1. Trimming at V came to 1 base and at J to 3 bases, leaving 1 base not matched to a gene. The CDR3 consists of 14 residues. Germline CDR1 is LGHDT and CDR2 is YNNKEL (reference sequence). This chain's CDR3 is CASSQATGDTEAFF. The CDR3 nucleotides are TGTGCCAGCAGCCAAGCGACAGGGGACACTGAAGCTTTCTTT.

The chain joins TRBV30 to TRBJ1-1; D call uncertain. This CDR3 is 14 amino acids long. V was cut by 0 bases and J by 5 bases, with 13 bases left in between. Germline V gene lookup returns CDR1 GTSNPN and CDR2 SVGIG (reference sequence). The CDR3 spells CAWSVSRVMTEAFF. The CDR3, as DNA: TGTGCCTGGAGTGTAAGTAGGGTGATGACTGAAGCTTTCTTT.

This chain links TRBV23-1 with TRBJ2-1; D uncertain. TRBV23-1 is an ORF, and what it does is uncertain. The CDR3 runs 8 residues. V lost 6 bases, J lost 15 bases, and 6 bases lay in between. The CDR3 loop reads CASSPGFF. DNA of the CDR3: TGCGCCAGCAGCCCCGGGTTCTTC.

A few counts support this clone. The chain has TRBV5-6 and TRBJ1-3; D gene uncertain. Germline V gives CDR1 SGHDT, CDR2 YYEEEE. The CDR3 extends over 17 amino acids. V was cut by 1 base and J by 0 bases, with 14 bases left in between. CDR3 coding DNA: TGTGCCAGCAGCTTGCTCTCTGAGGGATTCTCTGGAAACACCATATATTTT. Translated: CASSLLSEGFSGNTIYF.

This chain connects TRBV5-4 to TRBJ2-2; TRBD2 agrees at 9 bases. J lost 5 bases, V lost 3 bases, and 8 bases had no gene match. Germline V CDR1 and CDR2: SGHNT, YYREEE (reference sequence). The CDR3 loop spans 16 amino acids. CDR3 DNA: TGTGCCAGCAGCTCCTTAGCGGGAGTGCGAACCGGGGAGCTGTTTTTT. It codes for CASSSLAGVRTGELFF.

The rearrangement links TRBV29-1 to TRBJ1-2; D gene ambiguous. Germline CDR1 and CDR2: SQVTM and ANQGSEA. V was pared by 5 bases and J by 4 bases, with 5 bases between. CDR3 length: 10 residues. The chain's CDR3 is CSVLSYGYTF. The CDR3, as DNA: TGCAGCGTTCTGAGCTATGGCTACACCTTC.

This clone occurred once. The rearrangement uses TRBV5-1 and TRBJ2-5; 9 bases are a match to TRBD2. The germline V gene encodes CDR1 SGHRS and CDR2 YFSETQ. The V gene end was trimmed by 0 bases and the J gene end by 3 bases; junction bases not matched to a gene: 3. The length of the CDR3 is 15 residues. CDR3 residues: CASSLGSSGKETQYF. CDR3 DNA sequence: TGCGCCAGCAGCTTGGGTTCTAGCGGGAAAGAGACCCAGTACTTC.

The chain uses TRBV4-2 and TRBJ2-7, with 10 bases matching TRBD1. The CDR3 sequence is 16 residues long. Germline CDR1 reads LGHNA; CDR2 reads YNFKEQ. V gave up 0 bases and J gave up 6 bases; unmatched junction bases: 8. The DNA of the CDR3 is TGTGCCAGCAGCCAAGAGCCGGGACAGGGGATGTTCGAGCAGTACTTC. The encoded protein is CASSQEPGQGMFEQYF.

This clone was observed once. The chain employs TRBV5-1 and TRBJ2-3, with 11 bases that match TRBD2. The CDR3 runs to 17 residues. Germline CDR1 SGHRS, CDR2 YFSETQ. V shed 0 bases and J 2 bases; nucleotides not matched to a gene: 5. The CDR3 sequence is CASSLGSSGRYTDTQYF. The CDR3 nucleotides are TGCGCCAGCAGCTTGGGGTCTAGCGGGAGGTACACAGATACGCAGTATTTT.

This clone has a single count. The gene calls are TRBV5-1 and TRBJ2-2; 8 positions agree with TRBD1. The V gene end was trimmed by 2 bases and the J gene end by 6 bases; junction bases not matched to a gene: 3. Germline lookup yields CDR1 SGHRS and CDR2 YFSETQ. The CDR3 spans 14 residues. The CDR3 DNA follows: TGCGCCAGCAGCTTCGGGACAGGCTCCGGGGAGCTGTTTTTT. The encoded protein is CASSFGTGSGELFF.

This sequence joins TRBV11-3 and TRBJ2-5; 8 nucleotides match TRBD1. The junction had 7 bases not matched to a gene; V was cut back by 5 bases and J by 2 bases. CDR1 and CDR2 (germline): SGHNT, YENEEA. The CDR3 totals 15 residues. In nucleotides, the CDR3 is TGTGCCAGCAGCCCACCCCGGACAGGGCAAGAGACCCAGTACTTC. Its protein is CASSPPRTGQETQYF.

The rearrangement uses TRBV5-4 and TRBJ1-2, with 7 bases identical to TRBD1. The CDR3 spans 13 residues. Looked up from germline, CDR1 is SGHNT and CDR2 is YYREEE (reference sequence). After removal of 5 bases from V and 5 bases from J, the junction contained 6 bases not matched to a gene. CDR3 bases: TGTGCCAGCAGACCCCAGGGGGGATATGGCTACACCTTC. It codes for CASRPQGGYGYTF.